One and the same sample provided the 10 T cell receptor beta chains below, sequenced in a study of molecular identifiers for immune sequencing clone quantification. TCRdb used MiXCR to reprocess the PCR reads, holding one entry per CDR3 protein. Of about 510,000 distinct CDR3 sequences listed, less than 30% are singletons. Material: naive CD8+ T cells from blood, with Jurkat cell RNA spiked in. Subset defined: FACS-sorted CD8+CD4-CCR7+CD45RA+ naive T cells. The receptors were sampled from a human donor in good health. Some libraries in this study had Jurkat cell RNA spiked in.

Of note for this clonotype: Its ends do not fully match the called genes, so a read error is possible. The CDR3 region has the DNA TGCGCCAGCAACTTGGTTAACAGGCTCTACAATGAGCAGTTCTTC. It is translated as CASNLVNRLYNEQFF. The chain uses TRBV5-1 and TRBJ2-1; weak D call: TRBD1 (5 bases). CDR1 is SGHRS, CDR2 YFSETQ, per germline. The CDR3 runs 15 residues.

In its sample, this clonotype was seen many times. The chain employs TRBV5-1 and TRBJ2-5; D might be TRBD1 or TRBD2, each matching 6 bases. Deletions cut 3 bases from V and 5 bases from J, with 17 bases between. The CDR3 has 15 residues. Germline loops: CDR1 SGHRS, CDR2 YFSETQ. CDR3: CASSYWGRGMETQYF. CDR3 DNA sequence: TGCGCCAGCAGCTATTGGGGGCGCGGGATGGAGACCCAGTACTTC.

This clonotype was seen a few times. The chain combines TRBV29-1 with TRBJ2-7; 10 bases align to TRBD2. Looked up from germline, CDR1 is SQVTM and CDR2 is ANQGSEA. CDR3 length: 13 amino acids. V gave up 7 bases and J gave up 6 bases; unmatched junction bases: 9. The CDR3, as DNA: TGCAGCGGACGGGACAGCGGGGGGGCCGAGCAGTACTTC. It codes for CSGRDSGGAEQYF.

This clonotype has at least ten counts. The CDR3 nucleotides are TGTGCCAGCAGTTACTCGGTTGCAACTAATGAAAAACTGTTTTTT. Its protein is CASSYSVATNEKLFF. This chain joins TRBV6-5 and TRBJ1-4; D unclear. CDR3 length equals 15 residues. V dropped 0 bases and J dropped 0 bases, with 5 bases sitting between them. CDR1 MNHEY and CDR2 SVGAGI come from the germline V gene.

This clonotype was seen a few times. The CDR3 DNA reads TGTGCCAGCAGTTTAAACGGGGACAGGGGGCACGGAGCTTTCTTT. Amino acids: CASSLNGDRGHGAFF. J is TRBJ1-1 and V is TRBV27, with 12 bases lining up with TRBD1. After removal of 2 bases from V and 10 bases from J, the junction contained 8 bases not matched to a gene. There are 15 residues in the CDR3. Germline CDR1 reads MNHEY; CDR2 reads SMNVEV (reference sequence).

The CDR3, as DNA: TGCGCCAGCAGCCATGGCCCGGGACAGGGGACTTACAATGAGCAGTTCTTC. This sequence encodes CASSHGPGQGTYNEQFF. The V gene is TRBV4-3, the J gene TRBJ2-1, with TRBD1 matching over 10 bases. This CDR3 spans 17 amino acids. Germline-derived CDR1 and CDR2 are LGHNA and YSLEER. The trim removed 3 bases at V and 4 bases at J, leaving 9 bases unmatched.

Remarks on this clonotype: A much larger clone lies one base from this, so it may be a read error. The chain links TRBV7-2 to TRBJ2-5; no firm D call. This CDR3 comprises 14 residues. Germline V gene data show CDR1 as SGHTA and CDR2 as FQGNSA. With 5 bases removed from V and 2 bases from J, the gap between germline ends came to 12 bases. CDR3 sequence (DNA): TGTGCCAGCAGCCCCCCGCACGCGCAAGAGACCCAGTACTTC. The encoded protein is CASSPPHAQETQYF.

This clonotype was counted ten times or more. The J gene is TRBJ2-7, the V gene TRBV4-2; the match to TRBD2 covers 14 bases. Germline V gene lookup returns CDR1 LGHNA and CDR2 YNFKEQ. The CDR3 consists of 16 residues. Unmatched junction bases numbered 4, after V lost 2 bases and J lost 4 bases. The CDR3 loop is CASSQRLAGGPYEQYF. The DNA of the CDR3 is TGTGCCAGCAGCCAACGACTAGCGGGAGGGCCGTACGAGCAGTACTTC.

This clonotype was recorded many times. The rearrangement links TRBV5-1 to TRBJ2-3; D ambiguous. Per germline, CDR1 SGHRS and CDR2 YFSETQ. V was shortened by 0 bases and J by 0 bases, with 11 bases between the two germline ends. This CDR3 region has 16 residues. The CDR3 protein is CASSLDVTLSTDTQYF. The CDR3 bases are TGCGCCAGCAGCTTGGACGTCACCTTAAGCACAGATACGCAGTATTTT.

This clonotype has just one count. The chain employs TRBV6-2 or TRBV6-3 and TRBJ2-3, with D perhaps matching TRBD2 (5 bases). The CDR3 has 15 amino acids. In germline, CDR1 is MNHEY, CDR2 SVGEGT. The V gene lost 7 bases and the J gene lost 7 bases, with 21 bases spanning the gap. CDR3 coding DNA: TGTGCCAGCAACCCCCCGTCAATGGTCGGGAATACGCAGTATTTT. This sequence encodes CASNPPSMVGNTQYF.